This T cell receptor beta chain was captured by sequencing in a study of T cell responses to AZD1222 COVID-19 vaccine. For this clone: Its antigen remains unidentified.

Per germline, CDR1 LNHDA and CDR2 SQIVND (reference sequence). There are 15 residues in the CDR3. Trimming pared 1 base from V and 3 bases from J, leaving 11 bases between. Overall study results and limits: Donor demographics were predominantly white British with a female majority; clonal diversity may be underestimated. Vaccine-associated CD4 TCRs ranged over spike, dominating at 160-218 and 743-854.

Clones were sequenced by immunoSEQ multiplex PCR, and TCRdb holds only the in-frame ones, with some missing. The sample carries approximately 100,000 clones, roughly 85% recorded once. The sequences come from peripheral blood, collected 28 days after the second AZD1222 dose. This clonotype was sampled from an adult who received the AZD1222 COVID-19 vaccine. The genes are TRBV19 and TRBJ2-3; possible D gene TRBD1, 5 bases. Written as DNA, the CDR3 is TGTGCCAGTAGTATAGGCCAAGGGGTGACAGATACGCAGTATTTT. This sequence encodes CASSIGQGVTDTQYF.